This entry features one T cell receptor (beta chain) sequence. The target antigen is unknown. CDR1 is SGHNT and CDR2 is YYREEE in the germline V gene (reference sequence). CDR3 length: 16 residues. V gave up 4 bases and J gave up 3 bases, with 19 bases separating them. As to time point: week 11, during vaccination. Every single dose of the vaccine, 300 ug of mutant IDH1 20-mer peptide, came with topical imiquimod. This record comes from a study of a mutant IDH1 vaccine in newly diagnosed glioma. Study-level background: The study started vaccination 4-6 weeks after radiotherapy alone, or with temozolomide cycles. Treated patients had a mean age of 40.4 years and a 62.5% male, 37.5% female split.

Sequencing used immunoSEQ multiplex PCR; TCRdb keeps in-frame clones, though not all of them. Of under 150,000 clones listed, around 80% are singletons. The sequence derives from a man aged 35-49 years with glioma. The sample here was PBMCs, taken from a glioma patient whose treatment included an IDH1 peptide vaccine. The chain employs TRBV5-4 and TRBJ2-5; D perhaps matches TRBD1 (6 bases). The CDR3 loop is CASSLPGGSQKETQYF. CDR3 sequence (DNA): TGTGCCAGCAGCCTGCCTGGGGGCAGTCAAAAAGAGACCCAGTACTTC.